The clone carrying this T cell receptor beta chain was counted between two and nine times. The record originates from a study of blood T cell repertoires in COVID-19. Study overall: Researchers got acute and convalescent COVID-19 samples from the United States, Italy and Spain.

Profiled with immunoSEQ multiplex PCR; TCRdb holds only in-frame clones, not every one. The sample includes tens of thousands of clones, under 80% of them seen just once. The CDR3 covers 14 residues. Germline V gene data show CDR1 as ENHRY and CDR2 as SYGVKD. V shed 7 bases and J 5 bases; nucleotides not matched to a gene: 8. Sequenced sample: peripheral blood. The origin of this receptor is a man in his 70s with COVID-19, enrolled during active disease. The chain is built from TRBV10-3 and TRBJ2-7; 10 positions match TRBD1. In DNA, the CDR3 is TGTGCCATCACCCCGGGACAGGGGAAACACGAGCAGTACTTC. Translated, it gives CAITPGQGKHEQYF.